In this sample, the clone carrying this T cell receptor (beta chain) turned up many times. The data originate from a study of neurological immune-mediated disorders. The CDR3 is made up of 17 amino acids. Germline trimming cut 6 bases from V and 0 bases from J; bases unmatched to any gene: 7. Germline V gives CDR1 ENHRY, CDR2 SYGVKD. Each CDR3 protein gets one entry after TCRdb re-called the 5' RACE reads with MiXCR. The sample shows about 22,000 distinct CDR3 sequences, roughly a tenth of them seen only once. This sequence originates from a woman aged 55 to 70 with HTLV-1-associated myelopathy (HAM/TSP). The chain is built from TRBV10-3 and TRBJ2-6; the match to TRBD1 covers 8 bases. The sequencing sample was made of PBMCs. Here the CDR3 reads CAISGTGGLSGANVLTF. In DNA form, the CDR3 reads TGTGCCATCAGCGGGACAGGTGGTCTCTCTGGGGCCAACGTCCTGACTTTC.